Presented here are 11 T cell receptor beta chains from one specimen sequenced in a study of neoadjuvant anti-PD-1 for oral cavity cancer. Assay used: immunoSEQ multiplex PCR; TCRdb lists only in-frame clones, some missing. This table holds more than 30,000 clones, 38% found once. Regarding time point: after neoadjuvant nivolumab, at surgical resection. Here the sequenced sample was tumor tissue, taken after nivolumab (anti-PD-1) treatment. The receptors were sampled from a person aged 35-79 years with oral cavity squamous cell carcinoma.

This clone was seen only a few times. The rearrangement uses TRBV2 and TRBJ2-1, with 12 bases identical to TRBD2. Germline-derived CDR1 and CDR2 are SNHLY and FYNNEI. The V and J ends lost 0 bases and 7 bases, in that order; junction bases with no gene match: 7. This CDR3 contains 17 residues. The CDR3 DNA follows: TGTGCCAGCAGTGAAGCCCCTAGCGGGAGGGGTAGGAATGAGCAGTTCTTC. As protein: CASSEAPSGRGRNEQFF.

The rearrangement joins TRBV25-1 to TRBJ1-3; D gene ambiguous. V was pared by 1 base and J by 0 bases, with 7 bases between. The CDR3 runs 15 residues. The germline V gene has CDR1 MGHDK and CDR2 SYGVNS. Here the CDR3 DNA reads TGTGCCAGCAGTGAATCTTACAGCTCTGGAAACACCATATATTTT. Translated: CASSESYSSGNTIYF.

CDR3 sequence reads: CASSVSPGTEAFF. The DNA of the CDR3 is TGTGCCAGCAGTGTGAGTCCGGGGACTGAAGCTTTCTTT. The chain couples TRBV25-1 to TRBJ1-1; D is ambiguous. This CDR3 comprises 13 residues. V dropped 4 bases and J dropped 5 bases, with 11 bases sitting between them. The germline V gene has CDR1 MGHDK and CDR2 SYGVNS.

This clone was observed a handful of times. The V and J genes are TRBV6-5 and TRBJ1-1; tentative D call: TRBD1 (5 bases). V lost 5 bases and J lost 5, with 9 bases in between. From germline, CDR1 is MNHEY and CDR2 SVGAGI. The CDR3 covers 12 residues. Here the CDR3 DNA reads TGTGCCAGCAGTAGGGGTGGGACTGAAGCTTTCTTT. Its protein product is CASSRGGTEAFF.

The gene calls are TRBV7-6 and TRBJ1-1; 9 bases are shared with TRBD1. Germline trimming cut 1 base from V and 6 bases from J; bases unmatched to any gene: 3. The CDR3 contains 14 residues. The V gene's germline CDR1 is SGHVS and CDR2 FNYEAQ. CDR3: CASSLGDRVAEAFF. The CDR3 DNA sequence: TGTGCCAGCAGCTTAGGGGACAGGGTCGCTGAAGCTTTCTTT.

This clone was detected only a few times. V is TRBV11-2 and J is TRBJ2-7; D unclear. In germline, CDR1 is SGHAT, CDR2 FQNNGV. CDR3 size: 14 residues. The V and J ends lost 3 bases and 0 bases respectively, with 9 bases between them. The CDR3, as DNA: TGTGCCAGCAGCTTTGAGCGAAACTCCTACGAGCAGTACTTC. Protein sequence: CASSFERNSYEQYF.

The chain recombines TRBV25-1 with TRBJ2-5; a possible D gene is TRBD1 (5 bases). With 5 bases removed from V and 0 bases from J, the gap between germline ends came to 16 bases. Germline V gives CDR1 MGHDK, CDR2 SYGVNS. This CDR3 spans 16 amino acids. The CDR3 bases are TGTGCCAGCAGTATGAGACAGAATGCAGACCAAGAGACCCAGTACTTC. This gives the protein CASSMRQNADQETQYF.

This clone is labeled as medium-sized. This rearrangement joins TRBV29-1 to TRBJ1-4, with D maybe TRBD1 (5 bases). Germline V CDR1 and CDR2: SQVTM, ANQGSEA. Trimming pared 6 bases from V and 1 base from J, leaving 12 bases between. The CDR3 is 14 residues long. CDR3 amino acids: CSVGAQGTNEKLFF. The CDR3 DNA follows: TGCAGCGTCGGCGCCCAGGGAACTAATGAAAAACTGTTTTTT.

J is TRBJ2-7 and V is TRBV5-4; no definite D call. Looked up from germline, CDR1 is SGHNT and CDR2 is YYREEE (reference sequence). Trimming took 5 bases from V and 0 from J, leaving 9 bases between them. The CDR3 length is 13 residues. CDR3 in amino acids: CASRNWDSYEQYF. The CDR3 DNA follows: TGTGCCAGCAGAAACTGGGACTCCTACGAGCAGTACTTC. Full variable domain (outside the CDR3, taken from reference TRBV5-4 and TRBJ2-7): ETGVTQSPTHLIKTRGQQVTLRCSSQSGHNTVSWYQQALGQGPQFIFQYYREEENGRGNFPPRFSGLQFPNYSSELNVNALELDDSALYLCASRNWDSYEQYFGPGTRLTVT.

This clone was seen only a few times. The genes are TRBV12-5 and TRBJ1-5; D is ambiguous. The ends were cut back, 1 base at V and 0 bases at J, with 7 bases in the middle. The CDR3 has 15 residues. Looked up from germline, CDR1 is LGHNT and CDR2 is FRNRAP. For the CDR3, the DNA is TGTGCTAGTGGTTTGGGGACGGGTAGCAATCAGCCCCAGCATTTT. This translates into CASGLGTGSNQPQHF.

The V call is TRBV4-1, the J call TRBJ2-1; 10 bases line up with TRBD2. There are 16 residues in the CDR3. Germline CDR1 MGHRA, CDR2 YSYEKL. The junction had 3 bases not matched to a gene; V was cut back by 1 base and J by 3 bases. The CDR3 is CASSQGLAGVYNEQFF. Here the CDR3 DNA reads TGCGCCAGCAGCCAAGGACTAGCGGGCGTCTACAATGAGCAGTTCTTC.